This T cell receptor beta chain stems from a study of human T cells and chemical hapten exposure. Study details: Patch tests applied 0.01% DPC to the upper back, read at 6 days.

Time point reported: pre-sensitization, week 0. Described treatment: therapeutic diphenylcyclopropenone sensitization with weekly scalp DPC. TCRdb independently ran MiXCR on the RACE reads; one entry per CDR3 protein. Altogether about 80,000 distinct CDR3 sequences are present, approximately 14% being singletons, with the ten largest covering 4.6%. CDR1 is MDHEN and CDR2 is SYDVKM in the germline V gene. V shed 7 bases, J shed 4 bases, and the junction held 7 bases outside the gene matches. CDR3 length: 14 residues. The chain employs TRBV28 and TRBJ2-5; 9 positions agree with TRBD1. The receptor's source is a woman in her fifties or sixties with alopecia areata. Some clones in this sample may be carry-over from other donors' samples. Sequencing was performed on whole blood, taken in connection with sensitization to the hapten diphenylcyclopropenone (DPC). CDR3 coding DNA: TGTGCCAGCATGGACAGGGGAAGGGTAGAGACCCAGTACTTC. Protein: CASMDRGRVETQYF.